Described below is a single TCR beta chain sequence and its context. The antigen is undetermined. The data belong to a study of OX40 agonist ivuxolimab in advanced cancers. The wider study: Those treated in dose escalation had hepatocellular carcinoma, melanoma, renal cell cancer or head and neck cancer. Study observations and caveats: CD4+ and CD8+ blood T cells expanded clonally by week 6 at 0.1 to 3.0 mg/kg.

Trimming shortened V by 7 bases and J by 0 bases, and 7 bases separated the two germline ends. CDR3 length: 13 amino acids. CDR1 is MNHEY and CDR2 is SMNVEV in the germline V gene (reference sequence). Clones were read by immunoSEQ multiplex PCR, and TCRdb kept only the in-frame ones, dropping some. The data show under 20,000 clones, with 75% to 95% seen just once and approximately 30% held by the top ten. This receptor was obtained from an adult with an advanced solid tumor such as melanoma, head and neck, liver or kidney cancer. This sequence joins TRBV27 and TRBJ1-3; D not certain. The sample here was CD4+ or CD8+ T cells sorted from blood, taken in a trial of the OX40 agonist ivuxolimab. CDR3 amino acids: CASKLSSGNTIYF. CDR3 bases: TGTGCCAGCAAGCTAAGCTCTGGAAACACCATATATTTT.